The rows below give T cell receptor beta chains drawn from one sample of a study of blood T cell repertoires in COVID-19. Sequencing was performed with immunoSEQ multiplex PCR; in TCRdb, only in-frame clones are kept and a portion is missing. In the table there are around 30,000 clones, roughly nine tenths of which are singletons. The sample was peripheral blood. The receptors were gathered from a human donor in a cohort sampled during active COVID-19. Both conserved end residues are part of each CDR3. A D gene is named only where the DNA matches it firmly. The size of a clone is reported for some rows only, either as once, few or many, or as a class for expanded clones.

NA	13	TRBV5-8	TRBJ1-3	NA	CASSLRGGNTIYF	TGTGCCAGCAGCTTGAGAGGAGGAAACACCATATATTTT
NA	12	TRBV5-1	TRBJ2-5	once	CASSVQQETQYF	TGCGCCAGCAGTGTGCAGCAAGAGACCCAGTACTTC
TRBD1	14	TRBV7-2	TRBJ2-7	NA	CASSFRQGRYEQYF	TGTGCCAGCAGCTTCCGACAGGGGCGTTACGAGCAGTACTTC
NA	14	TRBV5-4	TRBJ1-2	NA	CASSLDSSNYGYTF	TGTGCCAGCAGCTTAGACTCTAGCAACTATGGCTACACCTTC
NA	12	TRBV19	TRBJ1-1	NA	CASDQGNTEAFF	TGTGCCAGTGATCAGGGAAACACTGAAGCTTTCTTT
NA	13	TRBV5-1	TRBJ2-5	NA	CASSFEAEETQYF	TGCGCCAGCAGCTTCGAAGCCGAAGAGACCCAGTACTTC
NA	15	TRBV9	TRBJ2-1	NA	CASSVRQAKLSPLFF	TGTGCCAGCAGCGTACGACAGGCTAAACTATCCCCCTTGTTCTTC
TRBD2	15	TRBV7-8	TRBJ2-3	NA	CASSTSGGAPDTQYF	TGTGCCAGCAGTACTAGCGGGGGGGCTCCCGATACGCAGTATTTT
NA	15	TRBV5-4	TRBJ2-7	NA	CASSLAGQNLYEQYF	TGTGCCAGCAGCTTAGCAGGACAGAACCTCTACGAGCAGTACTTC
NA	15	TRBV6-2/TRBV6-3	TRBJ2-3	NA	CASSHGRGPLDTQYF	TGTGCCAGCAGCCATGGGCGGGGCCCCCTGGATACGCAGTATTTT
TRBD2	16	TRBV4-2	TRBJ2-3	NA	CASSHLTSGEVDTQYF	TGTGCCAGCAGCCATCTGACTAGCGGGGAGGTAGATACGCAGTATTTT
TRBD1	15	TRBV9	TRBJ2-7	NA	CASSVGQGISYEQYF	TGTGCCAGCAGCGTAGGACAGGGTATCTCCTACGAGCAGTACTTC
NA	13	TRBV6-5	TRBJ1-5	NA	CASSTYSNQPQHF	TGTGCCAGCAGTACCTATAGCAATCAGCCCCAGCATTTT
NA	12	TRBV4-3	TRBJ2-1	NA	CASSQGTNEQFF	TGCGCCAGCAGCCAAGGCACAAATGAGCAGTTCTTC
TRBD1	21	TRBV4-3	TRBJ2-6	NA	CASSQEAWTGQGTTKANVLTF	TGCGCCAGCAGCCAAGAAGCATGGACCGGACAGGGGACAACTAAGGCCAACGTCCTGACTTTC
TRBD2	13	TRBV24-1	TRBJ2-2	NA	CATSARGVGELFF	TGTGCCACCAGTGCACGGGGGGTCGGGGAGCTGTTTTTT
TRBD1	16	TRBV9	TRBJ2-2	NA	CASSVGTGLSTGELFF	TGTGCCAGCAGCGTCGGGACAGGGTTGAGCACCGGGGAGCTGTTTTTT
TRBD1	14	TRBV7-9	TRBJ2-1	NA	CASSHRGRGGEQFF	TGTGCCAGCAGCCACAGGGGGCGGGGAGGTGAGCAGTTCTTC
TRBD2	16	TRBV4-3	TRBJ2-3	NA	CASSQEGGGAADTQYF	TGCGCCAGCAGCCAAGAAGGCGGGGGGGCGGCAGATACGCAGTATTTT
NA	13	TRBV11-3	TRBJ2-5	NA	CASSPRVGETQYF	TGTGCCAGCAGCCCCAGGGTAGGCGAGACCCAGTACTTC
TRBD1	14	TRBV23-1	TRBJ2-7	NA	CASNGTGRTDEQYF	TGCGCCAGCAATGGGACAGGGAGGACTGACGAGCAGTACTTC
TRBD1	12	TRBV7-2	TRBJ2-5	once	CASSLDRGTQYF	TGTGCCAGCAGCCTGGACAGGGGGACCCAGTACTTC
NA	16	TRBV19	TRBJ1-2	NA	CASSIGEGSKRDGYTF	TGTGCCAGTAGTATAGGGGAGGGCAGCAAAAGGGATGGCTACACCTTC
NA	14	TRBV15	TRBJ2-7	NA	CATSVSHPPDEQYF	TGTGCCACCAGCGTGAGTCATCCCCCGGACGAGCAGTACTTC
TRBD1	13	TRBV11-1	TRBJ2-7	NA	CASEKGQDYEQYF	TGTGCCAGCGAGAAGGGACAGGACTACGAGCAGTACTTC
TRBD2	16	TRBV7-8	TRBJ2-1	NA	CASSFYSGANYNEQFF	TGTGCCAGCAGCTTCTATAGCGGGGCCAATTACAATGAGCAGTTCTTC
TRBD1	14	TRBV7-8	TRBJ1-2	NA	CASSLGTGTGGYTF	TGTGCCAGCAGCTTGGGGACAGGCACTGGTGGCTACACCTTC
TRBD1	16	TRBV9	TRBJ2-5	NA	CASSARTGGLQETQYF	TGTGCCAGCAGCGCCCGGACAGGGGGCCTACAAGAGACCCAGTACTTC
NA	13	TRBV12-3/TRBV12-4	TRBJ2-1	NA	CASSLGGGNEQFF	TGTGCCAGCAGTTTAGGTGGGGGGAATGAGCAGTTCTTC
TRBD1	15	TRBV11-2	TRBJ1-4	NA	CASSRGGTGWEKLFF	TGTGCCAGCAGCCGGGGCGGGACAGGGTGGGAAAAACTGTTTTTT
NA	12	TRBV29-1	TRBJ1-2	NA	CSVNQGNYGYTF	TGCAGCGTCAACCAGGGGAACTATGGCTACACCTTC
NA	16	TRBV6-6	TRBJ1-2	NA	CASSYPSQGPNYGYTF	TGTGCCAGCAGTTACCCGTCGCAGGGTCCTAACTATGGCTACACCTTC
TRBD2	15	TRBV6-4	TRBJ2-1	once	CASSDRLAGGHEQFF	TGTGCCAGCAGTGACAGACTAGCGGGGGGTCATGAGCAGTTCTTC
NA	15	TRBV18	TRBJ2-7	NA	CASSRRAGMAYEQYF	TGTGCCAGCTCACGACGGGCCGGGATGGCCTACGAGCAGTACTTC
TRBD1	15	TRBV6-5	TRBJ1-3	NA	CASRPSGGSGNTIYF	TGTGCCAGCAGACCCTCAGGGGGGTCTGGAAACACCATATATTTT
TRBD1	18	TRBV10-3	TRBJ1-5	NA	CAIQGEPERAYSNQPQHF	TGTGCCATCCAGGGGGAGCCGGAAAGGGCGTATAGCAATCAGCCCCAGCATTTT
TRBD1	13	TRBV7-2	TRBJ1-5	NA	CASGQDSNQPQHF	TGTGCCAGCGGACAGGATAGCAATCAGCCCCAGCATTTT
NA	12	TRBV19	TRBJ2-7	NA	CASSIANGEQYF	TGTGCCAGTAGTATCGCGAATGGCGAGCAGTACTTC
NA	16	TRBV28	TRBJ2-5	once	CASTSSGTRTGWTQYF	TGTGCCAGCACCTCCTCCGGGACAAGAACCGGTTGGACCCAGTACTTC
NA	14	TRBV7-2	TRBJ1-6	NA	CATQFGQFNSPLHF	TGTGCCACCCAGTTCGGACAGTTTAATTCACCCCTCCACTTT
NA	14	TRBV27	TRBJ1-1	NA	CASSLGRVNTEAFF	TGTGCCAGCAGTTTAGGCAGGGTGAACACTGAAGCTTTCTTT
NA	14	TRBV2	TRBJ2-3	NA	CASTQLVFTDTQYF	TGTGCCAGCACCCAACTAGTTTTTACAGATACGCAGTATTTT
NA	16	TRBV19	TRBJ2-7	NA	CASSIGAGGGSYEQYF	TGTGCCAGTAGTATAGGCGCAGGAGGTGGGTCCTACGAGCAGTACTTC
TRBD1	15	TRBV9	TRBJ2-7	NA	CASSVGSGGFYEQYF	TGTGCCAGCAGCGTAGGGTCAGGGGGCTTCTACGAGCAGTACTTC
TRBD1	16	TRBV27	TRBJ1-1	NA	CASSLIRTGGVTEAFF	TGTGCCAGCAGCCTTATAAGGACAGGGGGCGTCACTGAAGCTTTCTTT